The clone carrying this TCR beta chain was recorded a few times. Molecules of cDNA were individually given unique molecular identifiers that were attached to them. TCRdb independently ran MiXCR on the 5' RACE reads; one entry per CDR3 protein. The sample includes about 54,000 distinct CDR3 sequences, roughly 7.8% seen only once; the top ten take 8% to 11%. The data derive from a study of early T cells in non-severe SARS-CoV-2 infection. CDR1 is MNHEY, CDR2 SVGAGI, per germline. The V and J ends lost 5 bases and 3 bases respectively, with 17 bases between them. The CDR3 extends over 15 amino acids. The specimen comprised whole blood, sampled at baseline. The rearrangement uses TRBV6-5 and TRBJ2-7, with D tentatively TRBD2 (6 bases). This clonotype was obtained from an adult who was a healthcare worker with PCR-confirmed SARS-CoV-2 infection or an uninfected control (not recorded which). The CDR3 coding sequence is TGTGCCAGCAGTCCCGATGGGCGGAGGGGCTACGAGCAGTACTTC. Protein sequence: CASSPDGRRGYEQYF.